The clone carrying this T cell receptor (beta chain) occurred many times. The library was built from approximately 400 ng RNA with molecular barcoded adaptors for alpha/delta and beta/gamma chains. A single record per CDR3 protein comes from TCRdb applying MiXCR to the reads. This sample carries roughly 41,000 distinct CDR3 sequences, about 13% of them seen once, and the ten largest clones take approximately 35%. The sample comes from a study of read filtering for tumor transcriptome and immune sequencing. About the study: Mean patient age was approximately 66 years, range about 45 to 85; 17 male, 11 to 15 female. RNA-seq yielded only about 75 to 1273 TCR reads, IR-seq about 4 to 10.27 million.

Germline V gene lookup returns CDR1 SEHNR and CDR2 FQNEAQ (reference sequence). V lost 5 bases, J lost 7 bases, and 5 bases stayed unmatched. CDR3 length equals 13 residues. The source material was a population of CD138-negative cells sorted from bone marrow. V is TRBV7-9 and J is TRBJ2-5; 9 bases fit TRBD2. The TCR comes from a donor aged 40 or older with multiple myeloma. The CDR3 spells CASSPRLAVTQYF. CDR3 in DNA: TGTGCCAGCAGCCCAAGACTAGCGGTGACCCAGTACTTC.